These 20 T cell receptor beta chains were all obtained from the same sample, sequenced in a study of response to subunit inactivated influenza vaccine. TCRdb ran MiXCR on the RT-PCR reads and lists one entry per CDR3 protein. The sample yields around 480,000 distinct CDR3 sequences, 15% to 20% seen once. This specimen consisted of CD4+ T cells sorted from PBMCs, obtained less than 30 months after vaccination. Every receptor here comes from a man in his fifties or sixties who received an inactivated influenza vaccine.

The V gene is TRBV11-2, the J gene TRBJ2-7; D unresolved. This CDR3 is built from 11 residues. The V and J ends lost 8 bases and 6 bases respectively, with 11 bases between them. Germline assignment: CDR1 SGHAT and CDR2 FQNNGV. The CDR3 loop is CASGRNIEQYF. CDR3 bases: TGTGCCAGCGGGCGGAACATCGAGCAGTACTTC.

In this sample, this clonotype turned up a few times. The rearrangement uses TRBV5-4 and TRBJ2-3; 10 bases align to TRBD1. The germline CDR1 and CDR2 sequences are SGHNT and YYREEE (reference sequence). The CDR3 has 16 amino acids. V gave up 3 bases and J gave up 4 bases; unmatched junction bases: 8. CDR3 region: CASSWDRGQGSDTQYF. The CDR3 DNA follows: TGTGCCAGCAGCTGGGACCGGGGACAGGGGTCAGATACGCAGTATTTT.

This clonotype has more than one count but fewer than ten. This sequence joins TRBV11-2 and TRBJ2-7; maybe TRBD1 (6 bases). This CDR3 comprises 15 residues. Trimming cost V 2 bases and J 0 bases, with 11 bases left between them. CDR1 is SGHAT and CDR2 is FQNNGV in the germline V gene. The CDR3 spells CASSLKEGGSYEQYF. In nucleotides, the CDR3 is TGTGCCAGCAGCTTAAAGGAAGGGGGCTCCTACGAGCAGTACTTC.

This clonotype has just a few counts. The gene calls are TRBV4-2 and TRBJ2-1; 8 bases are shared with TRBD2. V was clipped by 1 base and J by 8 bases; unmatched bases: 7. This CDR3 has 15 amino acids. Germline loops: CDR1 LGHNA, CDR2 YNFKEQ. The CDR3 bases are TGTGCCAGCAGCCAAGGGTCAAGCGGGAGAGATGAGCAGTTCTTC. It specifies CASSQGSSGRDEQFF.

The V and J genes are TRBV15 and TRBJ2-7, with 11 bases fitting TRBD1. V trimming: 7 bases; J trimming: 3 bases; junction bases outside the gene matches: 5. Germline V gene sequence: CDR1 LNHNV, CDR2 YYDKDF (reference sequence). The CDR3 consists of 14 residues. The CDR3 spells CATTPGQGVYEQYF. The CDR3 nucleotides read TGTGCCACCACCCCGGGACAGGGGGTCTACGAGCAGTACTTC.

In regard to this clonotype: A junction boundary mismatches the germline segment, possibly from a read error. The rearrangement joins TRBV7-7 to TRBJ2-7, with TRBD1 matching 7 bases. Per the germline V gene, CDR1 is SSHAT and CDR2 is FNYEAQ (reference sequence). This CDR3 has 12 residues. As DNA, the CDR3 is TGTGCTAGCAGCGGACAAGGGGGCCCGATATACTTC. Its protein is CASSGQGGPIYF.

The rearrangement uses TRBV28 and TRBJ2-2; unclear D gene. Deletions cut 6 bases from V and 5 bases from J, with 10 bases between. This CDR3 spans 13 amino acids. CDR1 MDHEN and CDR2 SYDVKM come from the germline V gene. The CDR3 coding sequence is TGTGCCAGCAGGATCAGACTGACCGGGGAGCTGTTTTTT. Translated, it gives CASRIRLTGELFF.

The chain recombines TRBV6-1 with TRBJ2-1, with TRBD1 matching 11 bases. This CDR3 is 18 amino acids long. Trimming removed 5 bases from V and 9 bases from J; junction bases left unmatched: 18. Germline V lookup: CDR1 MNHNS, CDR2 SASEGT. The CDR3 region has the DNA TGTGCCAGCAGTCGACCTTACTCCGGGACAGGGGGTCGGGGTGAGCAGTTCTTC. This sequence encodes CASSRPYSGTGGRGEQFF.

This clonotype was recorded a few times. This chain joins TRBV5-1 and TRBJ2-7; D may match TRBD1 or TRBD2 (5 bases each). The germline gives CDR1 SGHRS, CDR2 YFSETQ. This CDR3 has 15 amino acids. Trimming pared 2 bases from V and 1 base from J, leaving 13 bases between. This CDR3 reads CASSFSGTVSYEQYF. CDR3 DNA sequence: TGCGCCAGCAGCTTCTCCGGGACGGTATCCTACGAGCAGTACTTC.

The chain employs TRBV12-3 or TRBV12-4 and TRBJ2-5; 9 positions agree with TRBD1. CDR3 size: 14 residues. Trimming removed 6 bases from V and 5 bases from J; junction bases left unmatched: 7. CDR3 amino acids: CASRRDRAGETQYF. CDR3 DNA: TGTGCCAGCAGACGGGACAGGGCTGGGGAGACCCAGTACTTC.

The V and J genes are TRBV5-1 and TRBJ2-1, with 10 nucleotides matching TRBD1. After removal of 4 bases from V and 8 bases from J, the junction contained 9 bases not matched to a gene. Germline V gives CDR1 SGHRS, CDR2 YFSETQ. The CDR3 has 15 amino acids. The CDR3 reads CASSVQGQGSDEQFF. The CDR3 coding sequence is TGCGCCAGCAGCGTGCAGGGACAGGGGAGCGATGAGCAGTTCTTC.

This chain links TRBV4-3 with TRBJ2-7; tentative D call: TRBD1 (6 bases). The germline V gene has CDR1 LGHNA and CDR2 YSLEER. Deletions cut 4 bases from V and 0 bases from J, with 13 bases between. There are 15 residues in the CDR3. CDR3 bases: TGCGCCAGCAGCCCGGGACAACTAAGCTCCTACGAGCAGTACTTC. Residues: CASSPGQLSSYEQYF.

Ten or more counts support this clonotype. The V and J genes are TRBV28 and TRBJ1-1; no clear D gene. The CDR3 runs 14 residues. V was pared by 6 bases and J by 0 bases, with 11 bases between. Looked up from germline, CDR1 is MDHEN and CDR2 is SYDVKM. As DNA, the CDR3 is TGTGCCAGCAGGCCCAGACAACTGAACACTGAAGCTTTCTTT. Encoded protein: CASRPRQLNTEAFF.

This clonotype was counted at least ten times. V and J are TRBV7-2 and TRBJ2-3, with TRBD2 identical over 7 bases. Losses at the gene ends were 4 bases for V and 6 bases for J; bases not matched to a gene: 7. Germline CDR1 and CDR2: SGHTA and FQGNSA. This CDR3 comprises 14 residues. CDR3 in amino acids: CASSSGLVTDTQYF. CDR3 bases: TGTGCCAGCAGCTCAGGACTAGTAACGGATACGCAGTATTTT.

The chain carries TRBV6-5 and TRBJ2-7; D unresolved. V lost 2 bases to trimming and J lost 2 bases, with 13 bases between them. The germline gives CDR1 MNHEY, CDR2 SVGAGI. The CDR3 length is 15 residues. DNA of the CDR3: TGTGCCAGCAGTTACCAGTCAGTTAAAGCCTACGAGCAGTACTTC. Translating gives CASSYQSVKAYEQYF.

This clonotype was seen more than once but under ten times. This chain links TRBV24-1 with TRBJ1-1; a weak D match, TRBD1 (6 bases). CDR1 is KGHDR, CDR2 SFDVKD, per germline. Trimming took 1 base from V and 5 from J, leaving 7 bases between them. The CDR3 runs to 13 residues. The DNA of the CDR3 is TGTGCCACCAGTGATTTCACAGGGACTGAAGCTTTCTTT. It yields the protein CATSDFTGTEAFF.

This chain connects TRBV28 to TRBJ1-2, with D hard to call. This CDR3 is built from 15 residues. Germline V CDR1 and CDR2: MDHEN, SYDVKM. Trimming removed 4 bases at V and 5 bases at J, with 17 bases between. CDR3: CASSYLLVAVYGYTF. As DNA, the CDR3 is TGTGCCAGCAGTTATTTACTTGTGGCGGTTTATGGCTACACCTTC.

CDR3 nucleotides: TGTGCCAGCACCTCCGGGACTAGTAGCACAGATACGCAGTATTTT. It codes for CASTSGTSSTDTQYF. The chain joins TRBV7-9 to TRBJ2-3, with 8 bases matching TRBD2. The CDR3 is made up of 15 amino acids. J was trimmed by 0 bases and V by 7 bases; bases with no gene match: 6. CDR1 is SEHNR and CDR2 is FQNEAQ in the germline V gene (reference sequence).

This clonotype has only a few counts. The chain joins TRBV18 to TRBJ2-1, with D tentatively TRBD2 (6 bases). V was clipped by 2 bases and J by 9 bases, with 14 bases between them. This CDR3 region has 14 residues. Germline V gene lookup returns CDR1 KGHSH and CDR2 LQKENI. CDR3 bases: TGTGCCAGCTCACCAGGGCGGGGATACGTTGAGCAGTTCTTC. Amino acids: CASSPGRGYVEQFF.

The chain combines TRBV6-5 with TRBJ2-7; the match to TRBD2 covers 9 bases. The germline V gene encodes CDR1 MNHEY and CDR2 SVGAGI. Trimming at V came to 1 base and at J to 2 bases, leaving 3 bases not matched to a gene. The CDR3 extends over 15 amino acids. In nucleotides, the CDR3 is TGTGCCAGCAGTTACTTGGCTAGCGGGACCTACGAGCAGTACTTC. Translating it yields CASSYLASGTYEQYF.